This is a list of T cell receptor beta chains from one sample in a study of CD8 T cells in ankylosing spondylitis. TCRdb called the 5' RACE reads again in MiXCR, with one record for every CDR3 protein. The sample lists 470,000 or so distinct CDR3 sequences; roughly 26% were seen once. The specimen was blood, either unsorted or a sorted T cell fraction (not recorded which). The origin of the receptors is a male donor with ankylosing spondylitis. CDR3s include the opening cysteine and the closing phenylalanine or tryptophan. Fields, in order: J gene, clone size, D gene, V gene, CDR3 DNA, CDR3 protein. The D gene is left open where the match is weak. Part of the rows lack a size; the others show once, few, many or a class for expanded clones.

TRBJ2-3	few	.	TRBV20-1	TGCAGTGCTAGAGATCCCCCCACAGATACGCAGTATTTT	CSARDPPTDTQYF
TRBJ1-2	few	.	TRBV27	TGTGCCAGCTGCAAAAGAGGTGCTAACTATGGCTACACCTTC	CASCKRGANYGYTF
TRBJ2-1	.	TRBD1	TRBV20-1	TGCAGTGCTAGGAAAACAGGGGTCCATGAGCAGTTCTTC	CSARKTGVHEQFF
TRBJ2-1	many	.	TRBV24-1	TGTGCCACCAGTGTTGGGCCCCGGGAACACCAGTTCTTC	CATSVGPREHQFF
TRBJ2-2	.	TRBD2	TRBV12-3/TRBV12-4	TGTGCCAGCAGGGGCGGGAGGGCCGTCGGGGAGCTGTTTTTT	CASRGGRAVGELFF
TRBJ2-2	few	.	TRBV6-5	TGTGCCAGCAGTTACTTGGGGCAGGGAGGAACCGGGGAGCTGTTTTTT	CASSYLGQGGTGELFF
TRBJ1-2	few	.	TRBV24-1	TGTGCCACCAGTGATGGGGATGACTATGGCTACACCTTC	CATSDGDDYGYTF
TRBJ2-2	.	TRBD1	TRBV10-1	TGCGCCAGCACCCAGGACAGGGGAGTTACCGGGGAGCTGTTTTTT	CASTQDRGVTGELFF
TRBJ1-1	.	.	TRBV20-1	TGCAGGCCGGCGGAGAACACTGAAGCTTTCTTT	CRPAENTEAFF
TRBJ2-3	.	.	TRBV20-1	TGCAGTGCTAGGGACGCTTACACAGATACGCAGTATTTT	CSARDAYTDTQYF
TRBJ2-3	few	TRBD2	TRBV20-1	TGCAGTGCTTGCCCAGGGACTAGCGGGAGTACAGATACGCAGTATTTT	CSACPGTSGSTDTQYF
TRBJ2-1	.	TRBD2	TRBV12-3/TRBV12-4	TGTGCCAGCAGACGAGGACTAGCGGGAACATCCTACAATGAGCAGTTCTTC	CASRRGLAGTSYNEQFF
TRBJ1-2	.	.	TRBV12-3/TRBV12-4	TGTGCCAGCAGGACCCTCGGTGGCTACACCTTC	CASRTLGGYTF
TRBJ2-1	many	TRBD1	TRBV20-1	TGCAGTGCTACTCCTCAATGGGGGCAGGGGGCTGATGAGCAGTTCTTC	CSATPQWGQGADEQFF
TRBJ2-1	few	TRBD2	TRBV4-1	TGCGCCAGCAGACGGGGACTAGCGGGAGATAATGAGCAGTTCTTC	CASRRGLAGDNEQFF
TRBJ2-7	.	.	TRBV12-3/TRBV12-4	TGTGCCAGCAGTCCGACTGTTTCCTACGAGCAGTACTTC	CASSPTVSYEQYF
TRBJ1-5	.	TRBD1	TRBV7-2	TGTGCCAGCAGCTACTCGGGACAGGGTAGTCAGCCCCAGCATTTT	CASSYSGQGSQPQHF
TRBJ1-4	few	TRBD1	TRBV5-1	TGCGCCAGCAGCTCGGGACAGATGAATGAAAAACTGTTTTTT	CASSSGQMNEKLFF
TRBJ2-1	.	.	TRBV11-3	TGTGCCAGCAGCACGACCCCGAACAATGAGCAGTTCTTC	CASSTTPNNEQFF
TRBJ1-3	few	.	TRBV20-1	TGCAGTGCTAGGGAAGACAGGAGCTCTGGAAACACCATATATTTT	CSAREDRSSGNTIYF
TRBJ1-5	few	.	TRBV5-1	TGCGCCAGCAGCTTGGAGGCAGGCAGCCGCAATCAGCCCCAGCATTTT	CASSLEAGSRNQPQHF
TRBJ1-1	.	TRBD1	TRBV7-8	TGTGCCAGCAGCTCCCGAAGGGTGACAGGGGGCGTCACTGAAGCTTTCTTT	CASSSRRVTGGVTEAFF
TRBJ2-5	.	.	TRBV15	TGTGCCACCAGCAGACGTCGGGACTCTCAACAAGAGACCCAGTACTTC	CATSRRRDSQQETQYF
TRBJ1-1	.	.	TRBV20-1	TGCAGTGCTAGGAGCCCCCTGAACACTGAAGCTTTCTTT	CSARSPLNTEAFF